The 19 T cell receptor beta chains presented below share a single source sample, sequenced in a study of beta chain features in type 1 diabetes. Whole-study findings and limits: When Type 1 diabetes patients were examined, their TCRB CDR3s proved moderately but significantly shorter in all four CD4+ subsets.

Expressed TCRB transcripts were sequenced because the isolated RNA had all been reverse transcribed beforehand. Libraries were prepared by immunoSEQ multiplex PCR; TCRdb keeps only in-frame clonotypes and omits some of them. The sample has 550,000 to 850,000 clones, around 15% seen once; the top ten hold less than 0.025%. No antigen has been identified for these receptors. Sequenced input: naive CD4+ T cells from blood. The receptor set was obtained from a man between 18 and 29 years old with type 1 diabetes.

The table lists this clone with a few counts. The chain links TRBV9 to TRBJ2-5, with no clear D. The DNA end is a closer match to TRBJ2-7, so the J assignment may be wrong. This CDR3 has 14 residues. Germline V gene sequence: CDR1 SGDLS, CDR2 YYNGEE. Written as DNA, the CDR3 is TGTGCCAGCAGCGTAGGGGTGACTGGGTACGAGCAGTACTTC. It is translated as CASSVGVTGYEQYF.

This clone has a handful of counts. This chain joins TRBV10-1 and TRBJ2-7; 8 positions agree with TRBD1. Trimming at V came to 5 bases and at J to 2 bases, leaving 5 bases not matched to a gene. The CDR3 is made up of 14 amino acids. Germline CDR1 reads WNHNN; CDR2 reads SYGVQD (reference sequence). The CDR3 reads CASSPGQGPYEQYF. The CDR3 DNA follows: TGCGCCAGCAGTCCCGGACAGGGACCCTACGAGCAGTACTTC.

The chain uses TRBV23-1 and TRBJ1-5, with 8 bases aligning to TRBD1. TRBV23-1 is an ORF for which the function is uncertain. This CDR3 spans 17 amino acids. V gave up 3 bases and J gave up 1 base; unmatched junction bases: 8. Written as DNA, the CDR3 is TGCGCCAGCAGTCACCCCGACAGGGGACGGAGCAATCAGCCCCAGCATTTT. Protein: CASSHPDRGRSNQPQHF.

This clone was observed a few times. The chain links TRBV20-1 to TRBJ2-7; no definite D call. CDR3 size: 11 residues. Germline lookup yields CDR1 DFQATT and CDR2 SNEGSKA (reference sequence). V gave up 5 bases and J gave up 6 bases, with 11 bases separating them. In DNA form, the CDR3 reads TGCAGTGCTCAATCACCGTTCGAGCAGTACTTC. This sequence encodes CSAQSPFEQYF.

The sample holds a few counts of this clone. The chain links TRBV5-1 to TRBJ2-7; 10 bases align to TRBD1. V dropped 5 bases and J dropped 5; count of bases not matched to a gene: 16. Germline V lookup: CDR1 SGHRS, CDR2 YFSETQ. This CDR3 comprises 17 residues. The CDR3 here is CASREGVLPGQGNEQYF. CDR3 DNA sequence: TGCGCCAGCAGGGAAGGCGTTTTACCGGGACAGGGGAACGAGCAGTACTTC.

In its sample, this clone was seen a few times. The chain recombines TRBV10-3 with TRBJ1-6; 10 bases fit TRBD1. V was clipped by 6 bases and J by 10 bases; unmatched bases: 12. The CDR3 has 16 amino acids. The germline CDR1 and CDR2 sequences are ENHRY and SYGVKD. This chain's CDR3 is CAIRDGQGGLQSPLHF. CDR3 nucleotides: TGTGCCATCAGGGATGGACAGGGGGGACTCCAATCACCCCTCCACTTT.

There are a few counts of this clone. At one boundary the junction diverges from the germline segment, which might be a read error. V usage is TRBV6-1 and J usage is TRBJ2-6; no clear D gene. The CDR3 spans 16 residues. Germline V lookup: CDR1 MNHNS, CDR2 SASEGT. As DNA, the CDR3 is TGTGCCAGCTGTGAGCAGTATAACTCTGGGGCCAACGTCCTGACTTTC. As protein: CASCEQYNSGANVLTF.

The rearrangement joins TRBV5-1 to TRBJ2-7; TRBD1 matches 7 bases. The length of the CDR3 is 14 residues. Germline trimming cut 4 bases from V and 2 bases from J; bases unmatched to any gene: 6. Per germline, CDR1 SGHRS and CDR2 YFSETQ. The CDR3 sequence: CASSPGTATYEQYF. The CDR3 nucleotides read TGCGCCAGCAGCCCCGGGACAGCCACCTACGAGCAGTACTTC.

A few counts support this clone. This sequence joins TRBV12-5 and TRBJ2-3, with D tentatively TRBD1 or TRBD2 (7 bases each). Germline V gene data show CDR1 as LGHNT and CDR2 as FRNRAP. V dropped 6 bases and J dropped 2 bases, with 15 bases sitting between them. The CDR3 spans 15 residues. CDR3 region: CASGAGDRPTDTQYF. In nucleotides, the CDR3 is TGTGCTAGTGGGGCGGGGGACAGACCCACAGATACGCAGTATTTT. Full variable domain (missing parts from reference TRBV12-5 and TRBJ2-3): DARVTQTPRHKVTEMGQEVTMRCQPILGHNTVFWYRQTMMQGLELLAYFRNRAPLDDSGMPKDRFSAEMPDATLATLKIQPSEPRDSAVYFCASGAGDRPTDTQYFGPGTRLTVL.

There are a few counts of this clone. This rearrangement joins TRBV7-2 to TRBJ1-3; D is undetermined. V shed 1 base and J shed 2 bases, with 6 bases lying between them. The CDR3 spans 14 residues. Germline V gene data show CDR1 as SGHTA and CDR2 as FQGNSA. CDR3 in amino acids: CASSLDGAGNTIYF. The CDR3 DNA is TGTGCCAGCAGCTTAGACGGAGCTGGAAACACCATATATTTT.

This clone showed up just a few times. The V and J genes are TRBV23-1 and TRBJ1-6; the D is unclear. TRBV23-1 is recorded as an ORF, its role being uncertain. The CDR3 extends over 16 amino acids. V shed 2 bases and J shed 0 bases, with 8 bases lying between them. The CDR3 sequence: CASSQRVSSYNSPLHF. CDR3 DNA sequence: TGCGCCAGCAGTCAACGGGTTAGCTCCTATAATTCACCCCTCCACTTT.

This clone has only a few counts. The chain joins TRBV5-1 to TRBJ2-5, with D possibly TRBD1 on 6 matching bases. The germline V gene encodes CDR1 SGHRS and CDR2 YFSETQ. With 7 bases removed from V and 10 bases from J, the gap between germline ends came to 23 bases. This CDR3 contains 14 residues. CDR3: CASGYRASGEGQYF. The CDR3 DNA follows: TGCGCCAGCGGATACAGGGCCTCCGGGGAAGGCCAGTACTTC.

This clone was seen more than once but under ten times. This sequence joins TRBV20-1 and TRBJ2-7, with a tentative D call TRBD1 (5 bases). The V gene lost 7 bases and the J gene lost 4 bases, with 11 bases spanning the gap. CDR1 DFQATT and CDR2 SNEGSKA come from the germline V gene (reference sequence). The CDR3 is 11 residues long. Here the CDR3 reads CSVSQGYEQYF. In nucleotides, the CDR3 is TGCAGTGTTAGTCAGGGTTACGAGCAGTACTTC.

This clone occurred a few times. V gene TRBV12-5 combines with J gene TRBJ2-2; D may be TRBD2 (6 bases). Germline V lookup: CDR1 LGHNT, CDR2 FRNRAP. The CDR3 spans 15 residues. Trimming removed 5 bases at V and 1 base at J, with 11 bases between. The CDR3 sequence: CASGRGGGNTGELFF. In DNA, the CDR3 is TGTGCTAGTGGTCGGGGAGGAGGGAACACCGGGGAGCTGTTTTTT.

This clone was recorded only once. The rearrangement joins TRBV9 to TRBJ1-1; D is ambiguous. CDR3 length equals 14 residues. The germline V and J ends were trimmed by 4 bases and 4 bases, with 14 bases remaining between them. Germline CDR1 reads SGDLS; CDR2 reads YYNGEE. Here the CDR3 reads CASSPRPAGTEAFF. As DNA, the CDR3 is TGTGCCAGCAGCCCCCGGCCGGCGGGCACTGAAGCTTTCTTT. The whole variable domain, filled in from reference TRBV9 and TRBJ1-1, reads DSGVTQTPKHLITATGQRVTLRCSPRSGDLSVYWYQQSLDQGLQFLIQYYNGEERAKGNILERFSAQQFPDLHSELNLSSLELGDSALYFCASSPRPAGTEAFFGQGTRLTVV.

The V gene is TRBV9, the J gene TRBJ2-2; 9 bases agree with TRBD2. CDR3 size: 15 residues. Germline V gene sequence: CDR1 SGDLS, CDR2 YYNGEE. The V segment lost 3 bases and the J segment 3 bases; nucleotides outside the gene matches: 3. The CDR3 coding sequence is TGTGCCAGCAGCGCCCGCGGGGGGGACACCGGGGAGCTGTTTTTT. It encodes CASSARGGDTGELFF.

The chain uses TRBV25-1 and TRBJ1-1; D is ambiguous. Germline V CDR1 and CDR2: MGHDK, SYGVNS. Trimming left V 4 bases short and J 1 base short, with 13 bases between. This CDR3 has 15 amino acids. The CDR3 is CASSAVQKGNTEAFF. The CDR3 nucleotides are TGTGCCAGCAGTGCAGTTCAGAAAGGGAACACTGAAGCTTTCTTT.

This clone was counted only a few times. The CDR3 region has the DNA TGTGCCAGCAGTCTAAAGCCCACCGCAGGGGCTGGGGCCAACGTCCTGACTTTC. It translates to CASSLKPTAGAGANVLTF. The chain combines TRBV28 with TRBJ2-6; TRBD1 might be the D (6 bases). Germline V lookup: CDR1 MDHEN, CDR2 SYDVKM. V was cut by 5 bases and J by 2 bases, with 19 bases left in between. The CDR3 loop spans 18 amino acids.

This clone was found a few times. The chain uses TRBV2 and TRBJ1-4; D ambiguous. Germline V gives CDR1 SNHLY, CDR2 FYNNEI. The V end was cut by 1 base, the J end by 6 bases, with 3 bases between. This CDR3 has 12 amino acids. The CDR3 loop is CASSEDDEKLFF. For the CDR3, the DNA is TGTGCCAGCAGTGAAGACGATGAAAAACTGTTTTTT.